This T cell receptor (beta chain) was sequenced in a study of CD8 T cells in Susac syndrome. The authors reverse transcribed roughly 0.45 to 1 ug RNA with random hexamers. TCRdb ran MiXCR on the immunoSEQ multiplex PCR reads and lists one entry per CDR3 protein. The sample comprises fewer than 350,000 distinct CDR3 sequences, about 91% of which are singletons, and about 0.07% rests with the top ten. CDR1 and CDR2 (germline): SGHTS, YDEGEE. Trimming pared 0 bases from V and 4 bases from J, leaving 8 bases between. The CDR3 is made up of 14 amino acids. The chain carries TRBV5-8 and TRBJ1-3, with D possibly matching TRBD1 (5 bases). This clonotype originated in a human donor with multiple sclerosis. The source material was CD4+ T cells from PBMCs. The CDR3 bases are TGTGCCAGCAGCTTGGGACAGCTCGGAAACACCATATATTTT. Translated, it gives CASSLGQLGNTIYF.